This entry is about one TCR beta chain. Definition of naive CD8+ T cells rested on a CD45RO-CCR7+CD27+CD95- profile. The data stem from a study of CXCR3-negative and CXCR3-positive naive CD8 T cells. The authors prepared UMI-labeled TRB cDNA libraries by 5' RACE. One entry per CDR3 protein, without DNA, is what TCRdb gives after re-calling the 5' RACE reads. The table lists about 45,000 distinct CDR3 sequences. This CDR3 is built from 14 residues. The germline V gene has CDR1 MGHRA and CDR2 YSYEKL. This clonotype was sampled from a human donor in good health. Some clones in this sample may be carry-over from other donors' samples. The V gene is TRBV4-1, the J gene TRBJ2-7; absent DNA, TCRdb's TRBD1 call cannot be checked. Specimen: naive CXCR3- CD8+ T cells from blood. Subset meaning: CD45RO-CCR7+CD27+CD95- naive CD8+ T cells lacking CXCR3 (TNR3-). The CDR3 sequence is CASSQGQGAYEQYF.